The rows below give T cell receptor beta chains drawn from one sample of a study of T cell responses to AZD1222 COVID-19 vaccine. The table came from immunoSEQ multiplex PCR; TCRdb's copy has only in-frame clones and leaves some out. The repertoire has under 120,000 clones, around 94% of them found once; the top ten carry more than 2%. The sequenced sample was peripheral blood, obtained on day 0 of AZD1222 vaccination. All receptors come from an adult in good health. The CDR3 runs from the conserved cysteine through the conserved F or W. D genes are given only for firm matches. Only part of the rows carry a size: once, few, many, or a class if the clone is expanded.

CDR3 DNA: TGTGCCAGTAGGACCTCGGGACCGTGGGTTTCTGGAAACACCATATATTTT
CDR3 protein: CASRTSGPWVSGNTIYF
J gene: TRBJ1-3
V gene: TRBV19
clone size: -
CDR3 length: 17
D gene: -

CDR3 DNA: TGTGCCAGCAGCTTAGAGCTAGCGGGGGGGAACACCGGGGAGCTGTTTTTT
CDR3 protein: CASSLELAGGNTGELFF
J gene: TRBJ2-2
V gene: TRBV7-6
clone size: -
CDR3 length: 17
D gene: TRBD2

CDR3 DNA: TGTGCCAGCAGATATAAGGCAGCTCCTATGAACACTGAAGCTTTCTTT
CDR3 protein: CASRYKAAPMNTEAFF
J gene: TRBJ1-1
V gene: TRBV5-6
clone size: -
CDR3 length: 16
D gene: -

CDR3 DNA: TGTGCCAGCGCTAGGGATTATGGCTACACCTTC
CDR3 protein: CASARDYGYTF
J gene: TRBJ1-2
V gene: TRBV9
clone size: -
CDR3 length: 11
D gene: -

CDR3 DNA: TGTGCCAGCAGCCCCCACCTAGTAGCGGGGGGGTGGTACAATGAGCAGTTCTTC
CDR3 protein: CASSPHLVAGGWYNEQFF
J gene: TRBJ2-1
V gene: TRBV9
clone size: -
CDR3 length: 18
D gene: TRBD2

CDR3 DNA: TGCGCCAGCAGCTTGGGGAGGGAACGCGCTGAAGCTTTCTTT
CDR3 protein: CASSLGRERAEAFF
J gene: TRBJ1-1
V gene: TRBV5-1
clone size: -
CDR3 length: 14
D gene: -

CDR3 DNA: TGTGCCAGCAGCGTAGCCAGCGTGTGGGATACGCAGTATTTT
CDR3 protein: CASSVASVWDTQYF
J gene: TRBJ2-3
V gene: TRBV9
clone size: -
CDR3 length: 14
D gene: -

CDR3 DNA: TGTGCCAGCAGCCCCGGGCAGGGACGCGGCTCTGGGGCCAACGTCCTGACTTTC
CDR3 protein: CASSPGQGRGSGANVLTF
J gene: TRBJ2-6
V gene: TRBV7-3
clone size: -
CDR3 length: 18
D gene: -

CDR3 DNA: TGTGCCAGCAGTTTATCCAGGTTCCATGGCTACACCTTC
CDR3 protein: CASSLSRFHGYTF
J gene: TRBJ1-2
V gene: TRBV27
clone size: -
CDR3 length: 13
D gene: -

CDR3 DNA: TGTGCCAGCAGTGAAAGGACTAGCGGGAGCAATGAGCAGTTCTTC
CDR3 protein: CASSERTSGSNEQFF
J gene: TRBJ2-1
V gene: TRBV6-4
clone size: once
CDR3 length: 15
D gene: TRBD2

CDR3 DNA: TGTGCCAGCAGCGGCACAGGACAGGGTACTAATCAGCCCCAGCATTTT
CDR3 protein: CASSGTGQGTNQPQHF
J gene: TRBJ1-5
V gene: TRBV28
clone size: -
CDR3 length: 16
D gene: TRBD1

CDR3 DNA: TGTGCCAGCAGCCAACTAGCGGGGGGCACAGATACGCAGTATTTT
CDR3 protein: CASSQLAGGTDTQYF
J gene: TRBJ2-3
V gene: TRBV6-5
clone size: -
CDR3 length: 15
D gene: TRBD2

CDR3 DNA: TGTGCCAGCACCAGGACAGTGTCGAACACCGGGGAGCTGTTTTTT
CDR3 protein: CASTRTVSNTGELFF
J gene: TRBJ2-2
V gene: TRBV11-3
clone size: -
CDR3 length: 15
D gene: -

CDR3 DNA: TGTGCCAGCAGCTTAGAGCAGGGAATCCAAGAGACCCAGTACTTC
CDR3 protein: CASSLEQGIQETQYF
J gene: TRBJ2-5
V gene: TRBV11-2
clone size: -
CDR3 length: 15
D gene: -

CDR3 DNA: TGTGCCAGCAGCCAACGCTGGGTGGGGGGAAACACCATATATTTT
CDR3 protein: CASSQRWVGGNTIYF
J gene: TRBJ1-3
V gene: TRBV3-1/TRBV3-2
clone size: -
CDR3 length: 15
D gene: -

CDR3 DNA: TGCGCCAGCAGCCAAGTGGGTGAGAGGGGCTACACCTTC
CDR3 protein: CASSQVGERGYTF
J gene: TRBJ1-2
V gene: TRBV4-1
clone size: -
CDR3 length: 13
D gene: -

CDR3 DNA: TGTGCCAGCAGCGTAGAGGGGACGGATACGCAGTATTTT
CDR3 protein: CASSVEGTDTQYF
J gene: TRBJ2-3
V gene: TRBV9
clone size: -
CDR3 length: 13
D gene: -

CDR3 DNA: TGTGCCAGTGGGGTGATGAACACTGAAGCTTTCTTT
CDR3 protein: CASGVMNTEAFF
J gene: TRBJ1-1
V gene: TRBV19
clone size: -
CDR3 length: 12
D gene: -

CDR3 DNA: TGTGCCAGCAGTTTAGAGGTTTTGCCTTCGGATTTT
CDR3 protein: CASSLEVLPSDF
J gene: TRBJ1-3
V gene: TRBV28
clone size: -
CDR3 length: 12
D gene: -

CDR3 DNA: TGTGCCAGAAGCTTGGCTCTTCACTATGGCTACACCTTC
CDR3 protein: CARSLALHYGYTF
J gene: TRBJ1-2
V gene: TRBV5-3
clone size: -
CDR3 length: 13
D gene: -

CDR3 DNA: TGTGCCAGCAGCTTAGCTACCGGTCCGGGAGGCTATGGCTACACCTTC
CDR3 protein: CASSLATGPGGYGYTF
J gene: TRBJ1-2
V gene: TRBV7-8
clone size: -
CDR3 length: 16
D gene: -